The table lists the clone carrying this T cell receptor (beta chain) with a few counts. The data derive from a study of cytomegalovirus exposure and HLA in healthy donors. The method was immunoSEQ multiplex PCR; TCRdb's version includes in-frame clones alone and lacks a portion of them. The repertoire holds hundreds of thousands of clones, over 75% seen once, with roughly 2% in the top ten. This CDR3 is built from 13 residues. Trimming left V 3 bases short and J 11 bases short, with 14 bases between. The germline gives CDR1 KGHSH, CDR2 LQKENI. Sequencing was carried out using PBMCs. The chain uses TRBV18 and TRBJ2-4, with TRBD1 as a possible D gene (6 bases). This clonotype originated in a woman aged 18-30 years in good health and CMV-seropositive. The CDR3 DNA is TGTGCCAGCTCACCGTTATCCAGGGGCCTTCAGTACTTC. Translation: CASSPLSRGLQYF.